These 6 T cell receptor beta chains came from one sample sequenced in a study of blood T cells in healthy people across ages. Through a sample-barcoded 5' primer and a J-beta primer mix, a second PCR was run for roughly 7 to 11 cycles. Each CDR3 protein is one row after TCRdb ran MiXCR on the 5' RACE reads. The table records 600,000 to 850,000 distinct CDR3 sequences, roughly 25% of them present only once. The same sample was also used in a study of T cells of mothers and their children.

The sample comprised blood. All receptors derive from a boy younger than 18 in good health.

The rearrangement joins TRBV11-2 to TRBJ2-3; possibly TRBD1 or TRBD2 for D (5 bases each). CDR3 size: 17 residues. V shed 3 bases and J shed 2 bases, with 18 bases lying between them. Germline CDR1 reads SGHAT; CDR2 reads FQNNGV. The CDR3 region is CASSFRSRDPDTDTQYF. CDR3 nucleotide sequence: TGTGCCAGCAGCTTTAGAAGCCGGGACCCAGACACAGATACGCAGTATTTT.

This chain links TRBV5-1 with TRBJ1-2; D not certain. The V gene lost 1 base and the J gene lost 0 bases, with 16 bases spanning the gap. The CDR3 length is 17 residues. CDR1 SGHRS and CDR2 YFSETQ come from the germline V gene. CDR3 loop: CASSLSPEPSPNYGYTF. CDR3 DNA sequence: TGCGCCAGCAGCTTGTCGCCTGAGCCATCTCCTAACTATGGCTACACCTTC. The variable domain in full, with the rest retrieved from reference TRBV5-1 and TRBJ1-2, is KAGVTQTPRYLIKTRGQQVTLSCSPISGHRSVSWYQQTPGQGLQFLFEYFSETQRNKGNFPGRFSGRQFSNSRSEMNVSTLELGDSALYLCASSLSPEPSPNYGYTFGSGTRLTVV.

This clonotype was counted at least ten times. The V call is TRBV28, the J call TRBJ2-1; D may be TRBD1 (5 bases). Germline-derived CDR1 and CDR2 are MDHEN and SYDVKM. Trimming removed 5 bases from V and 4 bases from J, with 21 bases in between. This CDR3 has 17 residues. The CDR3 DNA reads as TGTGCCAGCAGTCAACCCTACGACAGTTTAATATACAATGAGCAGTTCTTC. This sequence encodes CASSQPYDSLIYNEQFF.

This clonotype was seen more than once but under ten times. CDR3 in DNA: TGCGCCAGCAGTGAGGGTAGCCAAGAGACCCAGTACTTC. Its translation is CASSEGSQETQYF. This chain joins TRBV10-2 and TRBJ2-5; no clear D. V was clipped by 2 bases and J by 1 base, with 5 bases between them. The CDR3 spans 13 residues. The germline V gene encodes CDR1 WSHSY and CDR2 SAAADI.

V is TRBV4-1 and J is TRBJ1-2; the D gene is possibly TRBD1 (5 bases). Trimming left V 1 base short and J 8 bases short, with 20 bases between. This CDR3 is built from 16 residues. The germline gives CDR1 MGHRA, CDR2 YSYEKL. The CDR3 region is CASSQVVEGVGEGYTF. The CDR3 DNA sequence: TGCGCCAGCAGCCAAGTCGTGGAAGGGGTGGGCGAGGGCTACACCTTC.

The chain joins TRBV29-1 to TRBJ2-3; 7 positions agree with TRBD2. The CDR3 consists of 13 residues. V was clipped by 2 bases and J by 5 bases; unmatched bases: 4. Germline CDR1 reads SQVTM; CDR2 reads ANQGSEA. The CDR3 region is CSVERLAVDTQYF. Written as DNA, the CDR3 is TGCAGCGTTGAACGGCTAGCGGTAGATACGCAGTATTTT.